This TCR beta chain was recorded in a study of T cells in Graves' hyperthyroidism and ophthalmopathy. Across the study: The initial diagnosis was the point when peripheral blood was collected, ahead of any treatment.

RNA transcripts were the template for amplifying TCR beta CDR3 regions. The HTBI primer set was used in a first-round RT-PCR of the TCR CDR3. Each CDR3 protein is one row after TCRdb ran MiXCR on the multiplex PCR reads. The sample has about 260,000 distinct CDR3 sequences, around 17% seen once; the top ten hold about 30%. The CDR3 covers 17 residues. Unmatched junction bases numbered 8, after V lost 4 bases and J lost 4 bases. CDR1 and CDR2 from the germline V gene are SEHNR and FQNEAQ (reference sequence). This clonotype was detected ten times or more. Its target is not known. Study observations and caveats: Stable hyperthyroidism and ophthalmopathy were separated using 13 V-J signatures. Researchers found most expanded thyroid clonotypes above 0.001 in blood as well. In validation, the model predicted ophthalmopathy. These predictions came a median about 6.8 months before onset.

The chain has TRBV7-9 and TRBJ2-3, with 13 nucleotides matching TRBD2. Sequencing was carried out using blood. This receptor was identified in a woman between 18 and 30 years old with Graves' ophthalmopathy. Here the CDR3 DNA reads TGTGCCAGCAGCTCTCGGACTAGCGGGAGAGGGGCAGATACGCAGTATTTT. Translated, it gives CASSSRTSGRGADTQYF.